This T cell receptor beta chain originates from a study of radiotherapy plus CTLA-4 blockade in lung cancer. Generated by immunoSEQ multiplex PCR, the TCRdb table keeps only in-frame clones and is missing some. The sample has roughly 110,000 clones, over 65% seen once; the top ten hold around 3%. Germline V gene sequence: CDR1 SGHTA, CDR2 FQGNSA. This CDR3 is built from 15 residues. Trimming took 2 bases from V and 4 from J, leaving 15 bases between them. This rearrangement joins TRBV7-2 to TRBJ2-7, with a tentative D call TRBD2 (6 bases). Sequencing used peripheral blood, obtained from a patient treated with radiotherapy plus ipilimumab. This sequence originates from a human donor with non-small cell lung cancer that progressed on radiotherapy plus ipilimumab. Some clones in this sample may be carry-over from other donors' samples. DNA of the CDR3: TGTGCCAGCAGCTTATGGGGAGGTATTCATTACGAGCAGTACTTC. This codes for CASSLWGGIHYEQYF.